This TCR beta chain was observed in a study of shared clonotypes between healthy human individuals. Study-level findings and limits: Since donors were few, the genetic and exposure-history diversity represented was limited.

A word on this clone: Its matching antigen is unknown.

Those who donated were healthy HIV-negative adults, with no recent acute infections or vaccinations reported. Each donor was a Caucasian adult residing in Nashville, Tennessee. Each subset's genomic DNA was shared equally among a number of immunoSEQ plates. The table came from immunoSEQ multiplex PCR; TCRdb's copy has only in-frame clones and leaves some out. The profile covers some 1 million clones, with roughly 80% appearing a single time and 1.2% to 1.5% taken by the ten largest. The V gene lost 3 bases and the J gene lost 4 bases, with 18 bases spanning the gap. Germline V CDR1 and CDR2: MGHRA, YSYEKL. The CDR3 contains 16 residues.

This chain connects TRBV4-1 to TRBJ1-1; D may be TRBD1 (6 bases). This clonotype originated in a man between 18 and 35 years old in good health. Specimen: memory CD4+ T cells sorted from blood. Subset reported: CD45RA-negative fraction. CDR3 in amino acids: CASSQVEFTGRTEAFF. In nucleotides, the CDR3 is TGCGCCAGCAGCCAGGTCGAATTTACAGGGCGCACTGAAGCTTTCTTT.